The 15 T cell receptor beta chains presented below share a single source sample, sequenced in a study of regulatory T cells in long-lasting Graves disease. iRepertoire HTBI primers and Arm-PCR of CDR3 regions built TCR beta libraries. TCRdb ran MiXCR on the multiplex PCR reads and lists one entry per CDR3 protein. The sample consists of about 440,000 distinct CDR3 sequences, about a sixth of them appearing once. Time point reported: newly diagnosed GD, antithyroid drugs for less than 3 months. Making the TCR library involved RNA that had been extracted from PBMCs. A further study also used this sample, focusing on T cells in Graves' hyperthyroidism and ophthalmopathy.

The starting material was peripheral blood mononuclear cells (PBMCs), obtained at new diagnosis, from a patient treated with antithyroid drugs. These receptors were collected from a woman aged 25 to 39 with Graves disease.

This clonotype was seen a few times. V gene TRBV24-1 combines with J gene TRBJ2-7; D is tentatively TRBD1 or TRBD2 (5 bases each). Germline CDR1 is KGHDR and CDR2 is SFDVKD. The CDR3 loop spans 14 amino acids. V lost 4 bases and J lost 2, with 11 bases in between. CDR3 loop: CATSEPGTPYEQYF. The CDR3 bases are TGTGCCACCAGTGAGCCCGGGACCCCCTACGAGCAGTACTTC.

This clonotype has a handful of counts. The rearrangement uses TRBV9 and TRBJ2-1, with D possibly TRBD2 on 5 matching bases. The V end was cut by 3 bases, the J end by 4 bases, with 11 bases between. CDR3 length equals 14 residues. Germline V lookup: CDR1 SGDLS, CDR2 YYNGEE. The CDR3 sequence: CASSETTIYNEQFF. CDR3 coding DNA: TGTGCCAGCAGCGAGACGACTATTTACAATGAGCAGTTCTTC. Combining the CDR3 with reference TRBV9 and TRBJ2-1 gives the whole variable domain DSGVTQTPKHLITATGQRVTLRCSPRSGDLSVYWYQQSLDQGLQFLIQYYNGEERAKGNILERFSAQQFPDLHSELNLSSLELGDSALYFCASSETTIYNEQFFGPGTRLTVL.

This clonotype showed up just a few times. One end of the junction fails to match germline, which may point to a read error. This chain joins TRBV7-9 and TRBJ2-1; TRBD2 matches 11 bases. Germline loops: CDR1 SEHNR, CDR2 FQNEAQ (reference sequence). This CDR3 has 16 residues. CDR3 coding DNA: TGTGCCAGCACCTTAGCGGGAGGGCCATCCTACAATGAGCAGTTCTTC. Translating it yields CASTLAGGPSYNEQFF.

The rearrangement joins TRBV6-2 or TRBV6-3 to TRBJ2-2; 15 bases align to TRBD2. The junction had 12 bases not matched to a gene; V was cut back by 8 bases and J by 2 bases. The CDR3 runs 19 residues. Germline CDR1 MNHEY, CDR2 SVGEGT. CDR3 loop: CASLHSRTSGRANTGELFF. For the CDR3, the DNA is TGTGCCAGCCTTCATTCCAGGACTAGCGGGAGGGCAAACACCGGGGAGCTGTTTTTT.

This clonotype was seen repeatedly, ten times or more. The chain employs TRBV12-3 or TRBV12-4 and TRBJ1-5; 11 nucleotides line up with TRBD1. The length of the CDR3 is 13 residues. The trim removed 7 bases at V and 6 bases at J, leaving 2 bases unmatched. CDR3 coding DNA: TGTGCCAGCACCGGGACAGGGGGTCAGCCCCAGCATTTT. This encodes CASTGTGGQPQHF.

This clonotype was recorded many times. This sequence joins TRBV20-1 and TRBJ2-3, with D possibly being TRBD2 (5 bases). Germline-derived CDR1 and CDR2 are DFQATT and SNEGSKA (reference sequence). The V and J ends lost 7 bases and 1 base respectively, with 12 bases between them. The CDR3 is made up of 13 amino acids. The CDR3 region has the DNA TGCAGTGGTGAGCGGCCAGGCACAGATACGCAGTATTTT. As protein: CSGERPGTDTQYF.

The J gene is TRBJ2-4, the V gene TRBV4-2; 9 bases match TRBD1. The junction had 10 bases not matched to a gene; V was cut back by 5 bases and J by 2 bases. The CDR3 spans 17 residues. Germline V gene sequence: CDR1 LGHNA, CDR2 YNFKEQ. The CDR3 loop reads CASSITQGAASKNIQYF. The CDR3 DNA reads TGTGCCAGCAGCATCACACAGGGGGCGGCGTCCAAAAACATTCAGTACTTC.

This clonotype was seen ten or more times. The chain carries TRBV7-9 and TRBJ2-3; D is perhaps TRBD2 (5 bases). Trimming removed 8 bases from V and 2 bases from J, with 11 bases in between. Germline CDR1 reads SEHNR; CDR2 reads FQNEAQ (reference sequence). The CDR3 is 13 residues long. CDR3 amino acids: CASGGGITDTQYF. CDR3 in DNA: TGTGCCAGCGGCGGAGGAATCACAGATACGCAGTATTTT.

This clonotype was seen repeatedly, ten times or more. The V gene is TRBV5-1, the J gene TRBJ2-2; D not resolved. CDR3 length: 16 amino acids. V lost 0 bases, J lost 5 bases, and 14 bases lay in between. Germline CDR1 reads SGHRS; CDR2 reads YFSETQ. The CDR3 reads CASSLDVVSITGELFF. The CDR3, as DNA: TGCGCCAGCAGCTTGGATGTCGTCTCCATTACCGGGGAGCTGTTTTTT.

This clonotype was detected ten times or more. The genes are TRBV28 and TRBJ1-4; possibly TRBD1 for D (6 bases). The ends were cut back, 3 bases at V and 3 bases at J, with 14 bases in the middle. The CDR3 extends over 16 amino acids. Germline values: CDR1 MDHEN, CDR2 SYDVKM. CDR3 DNA: TGTGCCAGCAGTTTCTACAGGGACGGGTCTAATGAAAAACTGTTTTTT. Translated, it gives CASSFYRDGSNEKLFF.

This clonotype appeared a few times. J is TRBJ1-2 and V is TRBV11-2; D may be TRBD1 (6 bases). The ends were cut back, 0 bases at V and 4 bases at J, with 18 bases in the middle. The CDR3 is 17 residues long. Looked up from germline, CDR1 is SGHAT and CDR2 is FQNNGV. DNA of the CDR3: TGTGCCAGCAGCTTAGAGGGGCAACAGGGTCCCCTCTATGGCTACACCTTC. Its translation is CASSLEGQQGPLYGYTF. Looking up the rest from reference TRBV11-2 and TRBJ1-2 gives the full variable domain: EAGVAQSPRYKIIEKRQSVAFWCNPISGHATLYWYQQILGQGPKLLIQFQNNGVVDDSQLPKDRFSAERLKGVDSTLKIQPAKLEDSAVYLCASSLEGQQGPLYGYTFGSGTRLTVV.

This clonotype appeared many times. This rearrangement joins TRBV28 to TRBJ2-7; D remains ambiguous. From germline, CDR1 is MDHEN and CDR2 SYDVKM. Trimming took 6 bases from V and 3 from J, leaving 9 bases between them. This CDR3 is 12 amino acids long. DNA for the CDR3: TGTGCCAGCAGCACCCGTTACTACGAGCAGTACTTC. Translated, it gives CASSTRYYEQYF.

V is TRBV7-2 and J is TRBJ1-1, with D possibly being TRBD1 (5 bases). V gave up 1 base and J gave up 10 bases, with 22 bases separating them. This CDR3 contains 16 residues. Germline loops: CDR1 SGHTA, CDR2 FQGNSA. CDR3 sequence reads: CASSLDGTGSTGAAFF. The CDR3 DNA sequence: TGTGCCAGCAGCTTAGATGGAACGGGCAGTACCGGGGCAGCTTTCTTT.

This clonotype has at least ten counts. The V gene is TRBV18, the J gene TRBJ1-1; D is unresolved. The CDR3 totals 13 residues. Germline V CDR1 and CDR2: KGHSH, LQKENI. Between the trimmed V and J ends, which lost 8 bases and 0 bases, there was a span of 10 bases. CDR3 in DNA: TGTGCCAGCGGAGGGTACCTGAACACTGAAGCTTTCTTT. Its translation is CASGGYLNTEAFF.

This sequence joins TRBV19 and TRBJ2-1; TRBD2 might be the D (6 bases). The germline gives CDR1 LNHDA, CDR2 SQIVND (reference sequence). The V and J ends lost 6 bases and 15 bases respectively, with 18 bases between them. The CDR3 is made up of 12 amino acids. The CDR3 DNA reads TGTGCCAGTAGCCAGTCCGGGACTCGGCGGTTCTTC. Its protein product is CASSQSGTRRFF.